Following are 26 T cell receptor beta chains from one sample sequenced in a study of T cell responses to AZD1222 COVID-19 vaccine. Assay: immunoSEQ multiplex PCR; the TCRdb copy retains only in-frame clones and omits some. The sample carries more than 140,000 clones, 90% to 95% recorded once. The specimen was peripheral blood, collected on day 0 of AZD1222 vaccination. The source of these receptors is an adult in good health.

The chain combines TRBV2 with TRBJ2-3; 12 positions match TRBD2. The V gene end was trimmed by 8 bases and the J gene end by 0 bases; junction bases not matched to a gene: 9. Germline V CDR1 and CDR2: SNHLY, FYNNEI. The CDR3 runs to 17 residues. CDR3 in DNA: TGTGCCAGCGGGGGACTAGCGGGCCCGGTTAGCACAGATACGCAGTATTTT. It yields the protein CASGGLAGPVSTDTQYF. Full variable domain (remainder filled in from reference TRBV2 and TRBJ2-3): EPEVTQTPSHQVTQMGQEVILRCVPISNHLYFYWYRQILGQKVEFLVSFYNNEISEKSEIFDDQFSVERPDGSNFTLKIRSTKLEDSAMYFCASGGLAGPVSTDTQYFGPGTRLTVL.

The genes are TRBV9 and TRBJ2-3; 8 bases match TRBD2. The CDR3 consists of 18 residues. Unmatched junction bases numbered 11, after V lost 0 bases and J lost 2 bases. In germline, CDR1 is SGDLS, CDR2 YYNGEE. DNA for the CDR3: TGTGCCAGCAGCGTAGCAGGATTTGGCGGGAGGTTCACAGATACGCAGTATTTT. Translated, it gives CASSVAGFGGRFTDTQYF.

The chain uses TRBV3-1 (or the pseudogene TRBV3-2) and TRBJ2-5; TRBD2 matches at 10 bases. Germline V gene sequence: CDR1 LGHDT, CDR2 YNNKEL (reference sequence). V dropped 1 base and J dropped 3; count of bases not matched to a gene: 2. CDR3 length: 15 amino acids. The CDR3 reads CASSQVLAGKETQYF. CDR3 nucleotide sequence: TGTGCCAGCAGCCAAGTACTAGCGGGAAAAGAGACCCAGTACTTC.

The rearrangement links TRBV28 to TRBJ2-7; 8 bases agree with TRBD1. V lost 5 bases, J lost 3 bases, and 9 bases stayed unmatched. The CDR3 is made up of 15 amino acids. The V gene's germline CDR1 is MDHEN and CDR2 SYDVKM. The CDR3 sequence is CASSLRGQPLYEQYF. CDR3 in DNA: TGTGCCAGCAGTCTCAGGGGGCAACCACTCTACGAGCAGTACTTC.

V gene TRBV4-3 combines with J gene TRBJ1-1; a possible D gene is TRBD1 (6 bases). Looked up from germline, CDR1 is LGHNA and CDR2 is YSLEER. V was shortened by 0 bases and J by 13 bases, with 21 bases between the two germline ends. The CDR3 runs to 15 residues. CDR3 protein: CASSQDLGTLVGDFF. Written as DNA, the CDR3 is TGCGCCAGCAGCCAAGATTTGGGGACATTAGTGGGTGATTTCTTT.

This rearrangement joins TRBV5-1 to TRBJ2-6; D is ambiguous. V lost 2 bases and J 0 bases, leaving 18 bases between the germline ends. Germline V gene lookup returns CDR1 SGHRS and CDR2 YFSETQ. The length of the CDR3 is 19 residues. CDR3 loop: CASSFMAPGAPSGANVLTF. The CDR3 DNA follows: TGCGCCAGCAGCTTCATGGCCCCTGGAGCTCCCTCTGGGGCCAACGTCCTGACTTTC. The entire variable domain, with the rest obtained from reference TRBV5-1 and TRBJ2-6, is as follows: KAGVTQTPRYLIKTRGQQVTLSCSPISGHRSVSWYQQTPGQGLQFLFEYFSETQRNKGNFPGRFSGRQFSNSRSEMNVSTLELGDSALYLCASSFMAPGAPSGANVLTFGAGSRLTVL.

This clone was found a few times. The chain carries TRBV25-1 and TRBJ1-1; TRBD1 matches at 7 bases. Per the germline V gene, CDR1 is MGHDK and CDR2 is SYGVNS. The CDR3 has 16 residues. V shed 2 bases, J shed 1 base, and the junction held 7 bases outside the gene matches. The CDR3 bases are TGTGCCAGCAGTGAACGGGGGACAGTTCAGAACACTGAAGCTTTCTTT. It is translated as CASSERGTVQNTEAFF.

The CDR3 DNA reads TGCGCCAGCAGCTGGGGGAGCGGGAGTTACTATGGCTACACCTTC. This translates into CASSWGSGSYYGYTF. This chain connects TRBV5-1 to TRBJ1-2; tentatively, D is TRBD1 (5 bases). Germline CDR1 and CDR2: SGHRS and YFSETQ. The CDR3 has 15 amino acids. The V and J ends lost 3 bases and 3 bases respectively, with 15 bases between them.

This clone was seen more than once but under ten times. The DNA for the CDR3 is TGCGCCAGCAGCTTGGCCGATGCGCGGGAGCAGTACTTC. Its protein is CASSLADAREQYF. V is TRBV5-1 and J is TRBJ2-7, with D unresolved. The CDR3 totals 13 residues. The V gene lost 0 bases and the J gene lost 7 bases, with 11 bases spanning the gap. CDR1 and CDR2 from the germline V gene are SGHRS and YFSETQ.

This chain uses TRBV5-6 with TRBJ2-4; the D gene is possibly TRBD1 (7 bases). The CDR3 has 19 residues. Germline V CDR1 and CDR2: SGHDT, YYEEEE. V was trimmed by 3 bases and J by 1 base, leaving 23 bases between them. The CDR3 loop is CASSWWGDSPYRAKNIQYF. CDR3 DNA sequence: TGTGCCAGCAGCTGGTGGGGGGACAGCCCCTATCGGGCCAAAAACATTCAGTACTTC.

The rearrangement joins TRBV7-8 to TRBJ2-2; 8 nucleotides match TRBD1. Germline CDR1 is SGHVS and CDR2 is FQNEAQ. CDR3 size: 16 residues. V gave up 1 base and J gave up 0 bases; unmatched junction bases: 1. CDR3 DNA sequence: TGTGCCAGCAGCTTAGGGACAGGGCCGAACACCGGGGAGCTGTTTTTT. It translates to CASSLGTGPNTGELFF.

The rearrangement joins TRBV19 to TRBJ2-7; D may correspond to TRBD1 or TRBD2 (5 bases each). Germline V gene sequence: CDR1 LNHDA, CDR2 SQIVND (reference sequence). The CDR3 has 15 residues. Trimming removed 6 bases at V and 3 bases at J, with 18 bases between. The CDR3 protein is CASSPSGGSGYEQYF. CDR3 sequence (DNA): TGTGCCAGTAGCCCGTCTGGGGGTTCGGGCTACGAGCAGTACTTC.

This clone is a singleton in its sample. The DNA for the CDR3 is TGTGCCAGTAGTATAGGGAACCGGCAGGGGGGGCCCCAGCATTTT. It encodes CASSIGNRQGGPQHF. The rearrangement uses TRBV19 and TRBJ1-5, with 7 bases aligning to TRBD1. The CDR3 loop spans 15 amino acids. V lost 1 base to trimming and J lost 9 bases; unmatched junction nucleotides: 9. CDR1 is LNHDA and CDR2 is SQIVND in the germline V gene (reference sequence).

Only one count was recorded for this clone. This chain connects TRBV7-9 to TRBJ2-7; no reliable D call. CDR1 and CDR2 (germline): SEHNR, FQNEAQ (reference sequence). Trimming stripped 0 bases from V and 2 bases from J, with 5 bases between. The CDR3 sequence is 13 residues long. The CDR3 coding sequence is TGTGCCAGCAGCTTAGCCCCCGCCTACGAGCAGTACTTC. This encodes CASSLAPAYEQYF.

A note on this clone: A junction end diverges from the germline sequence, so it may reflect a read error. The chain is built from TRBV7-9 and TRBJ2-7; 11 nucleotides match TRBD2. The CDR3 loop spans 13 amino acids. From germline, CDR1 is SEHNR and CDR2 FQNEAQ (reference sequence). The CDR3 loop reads CASSLAGGYEQYF. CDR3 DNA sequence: TGTGCCAGCAGCCTAGCGGGAGGCTACGAGCAGTACTTC.

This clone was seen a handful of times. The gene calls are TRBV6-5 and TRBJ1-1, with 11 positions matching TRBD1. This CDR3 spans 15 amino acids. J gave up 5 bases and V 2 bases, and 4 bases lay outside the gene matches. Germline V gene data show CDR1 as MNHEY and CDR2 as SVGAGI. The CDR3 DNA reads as TGTGCCAGCAGTTACGACGGGACAGGGGGGACTGAAGCTTTCTTT. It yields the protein CASSYDGTGGTEAFF.

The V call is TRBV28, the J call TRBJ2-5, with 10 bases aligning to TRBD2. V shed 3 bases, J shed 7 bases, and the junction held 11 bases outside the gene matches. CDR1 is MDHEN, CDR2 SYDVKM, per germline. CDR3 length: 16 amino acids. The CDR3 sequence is CASSLGPGLAAGTQYF. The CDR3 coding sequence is TGTGCCAGCAGTTTGGGTCCTGGACTAGCGGCGGGGACCCAGTACTTC.

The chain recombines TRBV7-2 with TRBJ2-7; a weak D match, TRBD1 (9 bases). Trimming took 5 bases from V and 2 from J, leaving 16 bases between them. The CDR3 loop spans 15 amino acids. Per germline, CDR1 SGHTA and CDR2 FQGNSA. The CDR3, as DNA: TGTGCCAGCAGCCGGGGGGGGACAGGGACCTACGAGCAGTACTTC. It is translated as CASSRGGTGTYEQYF.

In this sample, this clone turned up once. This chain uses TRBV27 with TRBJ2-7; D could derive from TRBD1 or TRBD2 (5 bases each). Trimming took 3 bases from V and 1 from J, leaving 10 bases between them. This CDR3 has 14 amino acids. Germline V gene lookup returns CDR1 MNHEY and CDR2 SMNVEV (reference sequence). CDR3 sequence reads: CASSLGTASYEQYF. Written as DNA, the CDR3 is TGTGCCAGCAGTTTGGGGACCGCGTCCTACGAGCAGTACTTC.

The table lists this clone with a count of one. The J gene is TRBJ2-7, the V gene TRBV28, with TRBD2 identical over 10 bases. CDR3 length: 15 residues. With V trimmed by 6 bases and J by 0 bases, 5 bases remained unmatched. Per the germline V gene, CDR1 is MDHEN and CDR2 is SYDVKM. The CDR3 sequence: CASRVLAGSSYEQYF. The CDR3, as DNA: TGTGCCAGCAGGGTACTAGCGGGGTCCTCCTACGAGCAGTACTTC.

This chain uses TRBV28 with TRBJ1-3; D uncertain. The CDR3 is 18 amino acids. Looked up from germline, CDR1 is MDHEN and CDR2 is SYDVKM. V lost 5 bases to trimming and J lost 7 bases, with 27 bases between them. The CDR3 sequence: CASSPGFRETSNGNTIYF. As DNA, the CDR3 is TGTGCCAGCAGTCCGGGCTTTAGAGAGACTAGCAACGGGAACACCATATATTTT.

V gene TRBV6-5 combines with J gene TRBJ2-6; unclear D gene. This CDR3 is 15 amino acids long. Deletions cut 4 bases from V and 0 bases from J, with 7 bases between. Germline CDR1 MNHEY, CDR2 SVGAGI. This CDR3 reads CASSFSGSGANVLTF. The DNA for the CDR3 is TGTGCCAGCAGTTTCAGTGGCTCTGGGGCCAACGTCCTGACTTTC.

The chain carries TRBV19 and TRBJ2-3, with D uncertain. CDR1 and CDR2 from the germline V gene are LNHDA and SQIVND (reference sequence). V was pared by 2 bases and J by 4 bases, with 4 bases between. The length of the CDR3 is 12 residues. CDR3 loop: CASSIRADTQYF. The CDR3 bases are TGTGCCAGTAGTATAAGGGCAGATACGCAGTATTTT.

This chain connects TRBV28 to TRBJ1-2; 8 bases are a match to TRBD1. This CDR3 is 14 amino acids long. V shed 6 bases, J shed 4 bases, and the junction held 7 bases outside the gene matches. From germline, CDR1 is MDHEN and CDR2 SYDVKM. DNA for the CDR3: TGTGCCAGCAGGGTAACAGGGGGTGGCTATGGCTACACCTTC. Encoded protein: CASRVTGGGYGYTF.

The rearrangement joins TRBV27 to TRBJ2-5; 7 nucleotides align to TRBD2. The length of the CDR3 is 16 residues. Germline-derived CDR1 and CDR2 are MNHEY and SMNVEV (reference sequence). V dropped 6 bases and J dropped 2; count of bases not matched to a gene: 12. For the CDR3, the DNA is TGTGCCAGCAGCACGCTAGCGGCCCTGGGGCAAGAGACCCAGTACTTC. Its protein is CASSTLAALGQETQYF.

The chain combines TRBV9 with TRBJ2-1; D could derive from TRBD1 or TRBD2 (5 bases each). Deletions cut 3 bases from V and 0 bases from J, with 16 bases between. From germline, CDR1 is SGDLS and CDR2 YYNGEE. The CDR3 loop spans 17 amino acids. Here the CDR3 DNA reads TGTGCCAGCAGCGAGAGGGGTGTGCGTAGCTCCTACAATGAGCAGTTCTTC. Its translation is CASSERGVRSSYNEQFF. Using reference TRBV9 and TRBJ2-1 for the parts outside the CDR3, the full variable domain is DSGVTQTPKHLITATGQRVTLRCSPRSGDLSVYWYQQSLDQGLQFLIQYYNGEERAKGNILERFSAQQFPDLHSELNLSSLELGDSALYFCASSERGVRSSYNEQFFGPGTRLTVL.